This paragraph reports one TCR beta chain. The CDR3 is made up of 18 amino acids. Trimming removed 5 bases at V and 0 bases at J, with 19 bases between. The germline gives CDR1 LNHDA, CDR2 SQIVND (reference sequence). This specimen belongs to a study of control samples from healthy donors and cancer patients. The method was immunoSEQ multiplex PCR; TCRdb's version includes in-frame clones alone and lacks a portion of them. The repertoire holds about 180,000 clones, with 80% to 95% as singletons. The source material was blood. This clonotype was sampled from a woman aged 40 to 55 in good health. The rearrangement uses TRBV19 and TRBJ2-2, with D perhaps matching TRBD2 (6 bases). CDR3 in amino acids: CASSSLSLGGSNTGELFF. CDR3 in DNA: TGTGCCAGTAGTTCCCTTAGTCTGGGGGGATCGAACACCGGGGAGCTGTTTTTT.